These 12 T cell receptor beta chains came from one sample sequenced in a study of T cell responses to AZD1222 COVID-19 vaccine. Sequenced by immunoSEQ multiplex PCR; TCRdb stores in-frame clones only, minus some. The table includes about 150,000 clones, 75% to 95% detected once. The sequencing used peripheral blood, collected on day 0 of AZD1222 vaccination. These receptors were obtained from an adult in good health.

This chain links TRBV20-1 with TRBJ1-6; D remains ambiguous. This CDR3 comprises 12 residues. Germline-derived CDR1 and CDR2 are DFQATT and SNEGSKA (reference sequence). Trimming took off 3 bases at V and 10 bases at J, with 10 bases between the two ends. The CDR3 spells CSASSGESPLHF. The CDR3 DNA follows: TGCAGTGCTAGTAGTGGTGAATCACCCCTCCACTTT.

This clone was counted only a few times. The V call is TRBV7-3, the J call TRBJ1-5, with 7 bases identical to TRBD1. J lost 11 bases, V lost 5 bases, and 12 bases had no gene match. Germline CDR1 SGHTA, CDR2 FQGTGA. This CDR3 is built from 14 residues. This CDR3 is CASSHDREVTAQHF. DNA for the CDR3: TGTGCCAGCAGCCACGACAGGGAAGTTACGGCCCAGCATTTT.

This clone has only a few counts. The V call is TRBV3-1 (or the pseudogene TRBV3-2), the J call TRBJ2-7, with unresolved D. Trimming took off 1 base at V and 2 bases at J, with 9 bases between the two ends. Germline V gene data show CDR1 as LGHDT and CDR2 as YNNKEL (reference sequence). The CDR3 length is 14 residues. CDR3 region: CASSQAQRPYEQYF. The CDR3 nucleotides are TGTGCCAGCAGCCAAGCGCAGCGTCCCTACGAGCAGTACTTC.

This clone came up once. The junction does not match germline at one end; this may be a read error. The V and J genes are TRBV2 and TRBJ1-1, with a tentative D call TRBD1 (5 bases). CDR1 and CDR2 (germline): SNHLY, FYNNEI. CDR3 length: 13 amino acids. CDR3 in DNA: TGTGCCAGCAGCAGGGTCGGGAACGCTGAAGCTTTCTTT. Protein product: CASSRVGNAEAFF.

The chain employs TRBV12-3 or TRBV12-4 and TRBJ1-6, with D unresolved. Trimming took off 1 base at V and 14 bases at J, with 9 bases between the two ends. This CDR3 is built from 12 residues. As DNA, the CDR3 is TGTGCCAGCAGTTTAGACTTGACTACCCTCCACTTT. This gives the protein CASSLDLTTLHF.

The chain has TRBV6-6 and TRBJ1-3; possibly TRBD1 for D (6 bases). CDR3 length: 14 amino acids. Germline V gene data show CDR1 as MNHNY and CDR2 as SVGAGI (reference sequence). The ends were cut back, 5 bases at V and 4 bases at J, with 12 bases in the middle. The CDR3 bases are TGTGCCAGCAGTACCCCGGGACAAGGAAACACCATATATTTT. It codes for CASSTPGQGNTIYF.

V is TRBV27 and J is TRBJ1-6; D gene ambiguous. V lost 2 bases, J lost 0 bases, and 11 bases lay in between. Germline assignment: CDR1 MNHEY and CDR2 SMNVEV (reference sequence). The CDR3 has 17 amino acids. The CDR3 bases are TGTGCCAGCAGTTTAGGAAGCCCTAGCTCCTATAATTCACCCCTCCACTTT. It specifies CASSLGSPSSYNSPLHF.

Note on this clone: Relative to the germline gene, one junction end is altered; a read error may explain this. The chain employs TRBV7-7 and TRBJ2-1; D unresolved. Germline V gives CDR1 SSHAT, CDR2 FNYEAQ (reference sequence). The CDR3 sequence is 15 residues long. The CDR3 loop reads CASSQFKSSYNEQFF. Here the CDR3 DNA reads TGTGCTAGCAGCCAATTCAAGAGCTCCTACAATGAGCAGTTCTTC. Full variable domain (rest looked up from reference TRBV7-7 and TRBJ2-1): GAGVSQSPRYKVTKRGQDVTLRCDPISSHATLYWYQQALGQGPEFLTYFNYEAQPDKSGLPSDRFSAERPEGSISTLTIQRTEQRDSAMYRCASSQFKSSYNEQFFGPGTRLTVL.

The chain combines TRBV27 with TRBJ1-4; D unresolved. Germline V gene sequence: CDR1 MNHEY, CDR2 SMNVEV (reference sequence). Trimming shortened V by 1 base and J by 2 bases, and 17 bases separated the two germline ends. The CDR3 extends over 18 amino acids. In DNA, the CDR3 is TGTGCCAGCAGTTTATATGGCCCTCGAGGTTTGACTAATGAAAAACTGTTTTTT. Its protein product is CASSLYGPRGLTNEKLFF.

The chain has TRBV28 and TRBJ1-1; D is ambiguous. The CDR3 totals 14 residues. Per the germline V gene, CDR1 is MDHEN and CDR2 is SYDVKM. Trimming shortened V by 5 bases and J by 1 base, and 11 bases separated the two germline ends. The CDR3 bases are TGTGCCAGCAGTCCATCGGATGAGAACACTGAAGCTTTCTTT. It is translated as CASSPSDENTEAFF. Full variable domain (remainder filled in from reference TRBV28 and TRBJ1-1): DVKVTQSSRYLVKRTGEKVFLECVQDMDHENMFWYRQDPGLGLRLIYFSYDVKMKEKGDIPEGYSVSREKKERFSLILESASTNQTSMYLCASSPSDENTEAFFGQGTRLTVV.

V is TRBV9 and J is TRBJ1-3; no firm D call. This CDR3 spans 13 amino acids. Trimming stripped 4 bases from V and 9 bases from J, with 14 bases between. Germline CDR1 is SGDLS and CDR2 is YYNGEE. The CDR3 DNA follows: TGTGCCAGCAGCACGGGAGGCGGGCTCACCATATATTTT. It specifies CASSTGGGLTIYF.

J is TRBJ2-1 and V is TRBV24-1; tentatively, D is TRBD1 (6 bases). The V end was cut by 2 bases, the J end by 9 bases, with 10 bases between. The CDR3 has 13 amino acids. Per the germline V gene, CDR1 is KGHDR and CDR2 is SFDVKD. In DNA, the CDR3 is TGTGCCACCAGTGATTCACAGGGTCCTGAGCAGTTCTTC. This codes for CATSDSQGPEQFF.